These T cell receptor beta chains were read from a single sample in a study of T cells after yellow fever vaccination. TCRdb redid the calling of the 5' RACE reads with MiXCR, one entry per CDR3 protein. The sample records 250,000 to 300,000 distinct CDR3 sequences, around 13% being singletons. The sequencing here drew on CD4+ T cells sorted from PBMCs, taken 45 days after the yellow fever booster vaccination. The receptors stem from a man aged 25 to 45 who received the YFV17D yellow fever vaccine. CDR3s include the opening cysteine and the closing phenylalanine or tryptophan. Fields, in order: V gene, clone size, D gene, J gene, CDR3 protein. D genes are given only for firm matches. Size is omitted from some rows. Given values are once, few, many or a class for expanded clones.

TRBV4-1	-	-	TRBJ2-2	CASSPVERGPGELFF
TRBV3-1	-	TRBD2	TRBJ2-7	CASSQELAGGPFEQYF
TRBV2	many	TRBD2	TRBJ2-7	CASSAAGGPGEQYF
TRBV4-2	few	-	TRBJ2-1	CASSQDWGTPIQSSYNEQFF
TRBV29-1	-	TRBD2	TRBJ2-3	CSVSKLAGSSTDTQYF
TRBV3-1	-	-	TRBJ2-7	CASSHRLYEQYF
TRBV29-1	-	-	TRBJ2-1	CSVAPRLSDHEQFF
TRBV7-8	few	-	TRBJ2-1	CASSLEVHEQFF
TRBV20-1	-	-	TRBJ2-3	CSASRARTGDTQYF
TRBV2	few	TRBD2	TRBJ2-7	CASSVRASGTYEQYF
TRBV27	-	TRBD1	TRBJ2-1	CASSGRRDRGLNEQFF
TRBV29-1	many	TRBD1	TRBJ2-1	CSVRTGPNEQFF
TRBV7-2	few	-	TRBJ2-1	CASSLTEGDEQFF
TRBV6-2/TRBV6-3	many	TRBD1	TRBJ2-7	CASSYSAGGFYEQYF
TRBV25-1	-	-	TRBJ1-1	CASSDTGNTEAFF
TRBV12-3/TRBV12-4	-	-	TRBJ2-1	CASRSRGVINGQFF
TRBV12-3/TRBV12-4	-	-	TRBJ2-5	CASRAGTRLVVEEETQYF
TRBV28	few	-	TRBJ2-2	CASSFSAGTGELFF
TRBV11-2	-	TRBD1	TRBJ1-2	CASSSDRAPLGYTF
TRBV20-1	few	TRBD2	TRBJ2-3	CTPHLAGRDTQYF
TRBV18	-	TRBD2	TRBJ2-5	CASSPGLAGVSGETQYF
TRBV5-1	-	TRBD2	TRBJ2-5	CASSWTSGSEETQYF
TRBV20-1	few	-	TRBJ2-3	CSAERRGTDTQYF
TRBV4-3	few	TRBD2	TRBJ2-1	CASSQEGLAGYEQFF
TRBV20-1	few	TRBD1	TRBJ2-7	CSAVTGENPYEQYF
TRBV5-1	-	-	TRBJ2-1	CASSSSPVAYNEQFF
TRBV12-3/TRBV12-4	-	TRBD2	TRBJ2-7	CASSSTGGPYEQYF
TRBV29-1	-	-	TRBJ2-2	CSVEKAANTGELFF
TRBV29-1	few	-	TRBJ2-3	CSVEGFGTDTQYF
TRBV7-2	few	-	TRBJ2-3	CASSLQGYTDTQYF
TRBV20-1	-	-	TRBJ1-3	CSVGAGNTIYF
TRBV20-1	-	-	TRBJ2-1	CSAELGNEQFF
TRBV4-3	-	TRBD2	TRBJ2-3	CASSQVGAGGGDTQYF
TRBV5-1	-	-	TRBJ2-1	CASRGDAQYEQFF
TRBV20-1	few	TRBD1	TRBJ2-7	CSARGQGEWFSYEQYF
TRBV5-5	-	-	TRBJ2-5	CASSFFRRDQETQYF
TRBV5-1	-	-	TRBJ2-7	CASSSRDSGEQYF
TRBV20-1	-	TRBD2	TRBJ2-5	CSARGGSGVQETQYF
TRBV6-5	few	-	TRBJ1-6	CASSYSMLWDNNSPLHF
TRBV5-1	-	TRBD1	TRBJ2-7	CASSLGTGMYEQYF
TRBV29-1	few	-	TRBJ2-7	CSVTGQYEQYF
TRBV9	few	TRBD1	TRBJ2-1	CASSVPGGQGVSNEQFF
TRBV15	-	-	TRBJ2-5	CATSRTPGQTQYF
TRBV12-3/TRBV12-4	few	TRBD1	TRBJ2-5	CASSDLTGAQTQYF
TRBV6-6	many	TRBD1	TRBJ1-2	CASSWTGGYGYTF
TRBV4-3	many	-	TRBJ1-2	CASSQGGRGDGYTF
TRBV6-1	-	TRBD1	TRBJ1-5	CASMRVQGGNQPQHF
TRBV20-1	few	-	TRBJ2-7	CSARGIGQRAYEQYF
TRBV28	-	TRBD1	TRBJ2-1	CASSLRGRPDNEQFF